Below, 3 T cell receptor beta chains from the same sample are listed, as sequenced in a study of blood T cell repertoires in COVID-19. Produced via immunoSEQ multiplex PCR; TCRdb's table is partial and in-frame only. The top ten hold roughly 6.3% of the sample, which has around 300,000 clones, around 90% seen once. The sequenced sample was peripheral blood. Receptor source: a woman aged 45-59 years with COVID-19, enrolled during active disease.

The rearrangement uses TRBV7-2 and TRBJ2-1; TRBD2 aligns across 7 bases. CDR3 length: 15 residues. V lost 4 bases, J lost 6 bases, and 9 bases stayed unmatched. Germline CDR1 SGHTA, CDR2 FQGNSA. The CDR3 reads CASSSHAGVTNEQFF. The CDR3, as DNA: TGTGCCAGCAGCTCCCATGCGGGGGTAACCAATGAGCAGTTCTTC.

The CDR3 sequence: CASSLVQNEQFF. The CDR3 bases are TGTGCCAGCAGCTTAGTCCAGAATGAGCAGTTCTTC. V is TRBV11-2 and J is TRBJ2-1; D uncertain. Germline CDR1 SGHAT, CDR2 FQNNGV. This CDR3 is built from 12 residues. Trimming removed 1 base from V and 7 bases from J, with 5 bases in between.

CDR3 loop: CASSLTSGVTYEQYF. The CDR3 nucleotides are TGCGCCAGCAGCTTGACTAGCGGGGTCACCTACGAGCAGTACTTC. V usage is TRBV5-1 and J usage is TRBJ2-7, with 10 bases identical to TRBD2. V gave up 1 base and J gave up 2 bases; unmatched junction bases: 3. Germline CDR1 reads SGHRS; CDR2 reads YFSETQ. The CDR3 consists of 15 residues.